The entry below describes one T cell receptor (beta chain). Its antigen remains unidentified. Per-base qualities were not stored, and no clone one base away is much larger. The sample comes from a study of T-cell memory formation after mild COVID-19 (dated by TCRdb to the early 2020s). Study-wide context: TCR sequence clusters from the two donors were found to be largely donor specific. In two donors, T-cell clones that expanded and contracted after mild COVID-19 were tracked by sequencing TCRalpha and TCRbeta repertoires over time. The cohort was made up of two young adult volunteers, one female and one male, who were previously healthy. Here is what the overall study found, with its caveats: Some responding clones were detected in pre-infection memory, suggesting pre-existing cross-reactive memory T cells joined the SARS-CoV-2 response. SARS-CoV-2 specificity was not confirmed for the second-wave clones peaking on day 37. Clones contracting from day 15 to 85 had balanced CD4/CD8 phenotypes, while a second wave expanding from day 15 to 37 was biased towards CD4+. The study included only a couple of mild cases, and larger cohorts that include severe cases with pre-infection samples were judged to be necessary. Contracting CD4+ clones were located mainly in the CM and EM memory subsets, whereas CD8+ clones were found to be enriched in EMRA.

The sequencer was an Illumina NovaSeq 6000. TCRalpha and TCRbeta cDNA libraries were built by 5'RACE with constant-segment primers, adding sample barcodes and unique molecular identifiers. Trizol reagent was used to extract RNA from every sample. Library amplification was performed in two PCR steps, and a second sample barcode and Illumina TruSeq adapters were introduced in the second step. The libraries were sequenced on an Illumina NovaSeq using 2 x 150 bp paired-end reads. The study's processing was this. Demultiplexing of reads and collapsing into UMI-guided consensus sequences were performed with migec v1.2.7. Using mixcr v2.1.11, UMI consensuses were aligned to TRA and TRB V and J templates and then assembled into clonotypes. Expanded or contracted clonotypes were those called significant by both edgeR and NoisET, with noise models trained on biological replicates. For edgeR calls, the cutoffs were a false discovery rate-adjusted p below 0.01 and a log2 fold-change threshold of 1. As an exploratory analysis of dynamics, max-normalized trajectories of the 1000 most abundant clonotypes were examined by PCA with hierarchical clustering. The CD4 or CD8 phenotype of responding clones was assigned using the separately sequenced CD4+ and CD8+ repertoires. TCRdb trimmed public reads at Q25 via fastp, called clones via MiXCR and kept in-frame beta chains. CDR3 protein sequences are deduplicated, and each keeps its most common genes and DNA. The V and J calls here are based on TCRdb, not the publication. This sample has 450,000 to 700,000 distinct CDR3 sequences in its table, and roughly 18% of those were observed once. The leading ten clones occupy approximately 12% of the sample.

Ficoll-Paque density gradient centrifugation was the method used to isolate PBMCs. The sequence derives from an adult woman who had mild COVID-19 (a few samples of this study predate the infection). The sample titles of this study are shuffled in the database, so cell type and time point are left out; the donor was told from shared clones. The sequenced sample was PBMCs or a T cell subset sorted from them (not recorded which).

The CDR3 protein sequence reads: CASSFTPGLGQVGTQYF. DNA sequence: TGTGCCAGCAGCTTTACGCCGGGACTAGGCCAAGTCGGGACCCAGTACTTC. Recombination linked TRBV7-6 to TRBJ2-5; TRBD2 aligns with 8 central bases. The CDR3 measures 17 amino acids from cysteine to phenylalanine. Just CDR3 DNA is preserved here, 51 bases in frame from base 1. Ends trimmed: V by 3 bases, J by 7 bases; bases unmatched to a gene: 16. For CDR1 and CDR2, the germline V gene lists SGHVS and FNYEAQ.